This entry lists 15 T cell receptor beta chains sequenced from one sample in a study of T cells after yellow fever vaccination. TCRdb reprocessed the 5' RACE reads via MiXCR and lists one record per CDR3 protein. The repertoire holds under 500,000 distinct CDR3 sequences, with about 17% as singletons. Sequenced material: PBMCs, taken before the yellow fever booster vaccination. These receptors originate from a man aged 18 to 30 who received the YFV17D yellow fever vaccine.

A few counts support this clonotype. The chain couples TRBV5-1 to TRBJ1-3; D is perhaps TRBD1 (6 bases). The CDR3 has 16 amino acids. Germline V lookup: CDR1 SGHRS, CDR2 YFSETQ. The V gene lost 0 bases and the J gene lost 3 bases, with 13 bases spanning the gap. The CDR3 DNA follows: TGCGCCAGCAGCTTGGGGCCGGGGGCTGGTGGAAACACCATATATTTT. Translated, it gives CASSLGPGAGGNTIYF.

The chain joins TRBV5-1 to TRBJ1-1; 7 bases map to TRBD1. The CDR3 sequence is 14 residues long. Germline V gene data show CDR1 as SGHRS and CDR2 as YFSETQ. V dropped 3 bases and J dropped 4; count of bases not matched to a gene: 6. CDR3 sequence reads: CASSWKTGLTEAFF. The CDR3, as DNA: TGCGCCAGCAGCTGGAAGACAGGGCTCACTGAAGCTTTCTTT.

CDR3 loop: CASRDETGMGGYTF. CDR3 bases: TGTGCCAGCAGGGACGAAACAGGGATGGGTGGCTACACCTTC. This rearrangement joins TRBV9 to TRBJ1-2; maybe TRBD1 (6 bases). Trimming cost V 5 bases and J 7 bases, with 18 bases left between them. The CDR3 sequence is 14 residues long. The V gene's germline CDR1 is SGDLS and CDR2 YYNGEE.

This clonotype was detected only a few times. The rearrangement joins TRBV9 to TRBJ2-3; D uncertain. V was cut by 2 bases and J by 2 bases, with 12 bases left in between. The germline V gene encodes CDR1 SGDLS and CDR2 YYNGEE. There are 15 residues in the CDR3. The DNA for the CDR3 is TGTGCCAGCAGCGTTAGCAGATTTCCCACAGATACGCAGTATTTT. The encoded protein is CASSVSRFPTDTQYF.

Only a few counts were recorded for this clonotype. CDR3 coding DNA: TGTGCCAGCAGGTGGGGGAGCACAGATACGCAGTATTTT. Translating gives CASRWGSTDTQYF. This chain links TRBV7-8 with TRBJ2-3; D possibly matches TRBD1 or TRBD2 (5 bases each). The CDR3 consists of 13 residues. Germline V gene lookup returns CDR1 SGHVS and CDR2 FQNEAQ. The V and J ends lost 6 bases and 0 bases respectively, with 7 bases between them. Full variable domain (remainder filled in from reference TRBV7-8 and TRBJ2-3): GAGVSQSPRYKVAKRGQDVALRCDPISGHVSLFWYQQALGQGPEFLTYFQNEAQLDKSGLPSDRFFAERPEGSVSTLKIQRTQQEDSAVYLCASRWGSTDTQYFGPGTRLTVL.

This clonotype occurred a few times. The rearrangement links TRBV27 to TRBJ1-5; D call uncertain. The CDR3 runs to 13 residues. Trimming took off 3 bases at V and 1 base at J, with 4 bases between the two ends. Germline lookup yields CDR1 MNHEY and CDR2 SMNVEV (reference sequence). CDR3 sequence reads: CASSFKSNQPQHF. CDR3 DNA sequence: TGTGCCAGCAGTTTCAAGAGCAATCAGCCCCAGCATTTT.

The chain combines TRBV5-1 with TRBJ2-3; D uncertain. CDR1 SGHRS and CDR2 YFSETQ come from the germline V gene. Trimming stripped 0 bases from V and 3 bases from J, with 8 bases between. The CDR3 runs to 14 residues. The CDR3 DNA reads TGCGCCAGCAGCTTGGCACAGCCTACAGATACGCAGTATTTT. This codes for CASSLAQPTDTQYF. The entire variable domain, with the rest obtained from reference TRBV5-1 and TRBJ2-3, is as follows: KAGVTQTPRYLIKTRGQQVTLSCSPISGHRSVSWYQQTPGQGLQFLFEYFSETQRNKGNFPGRFSGRQFSNSRSEMNVSTLELGDSALYLCASSLAQPTDTQYFGPGTRLTVL.

This clonotype was recorded a few times. The V call is TRBV30, the J call TRBJ2-7; a possible D gene is TRBD2 (6 bases). The V end lost 3 bases, the J end lost 7 bases, and 16 bases lay between the germline ends. The CDR3 runs to 13 residues. Germline V lookup: CDR1 GTSNPN, CDR2 SVGIG (reference sequence). This CDR3 is CAWSTGLSGEQYF. The CDR3 nucleotides are TGTGCCTGGAGCACGGGACTGAGCGGGGAGCAGTACTTC. The full variable domain, completed using reference TRBV30 and TRBJ2-7, is SQTIHQWPATLVQPVGSPLSLECTVEGTSNPNLYWYRQAAGRGLQLLFYSVGIGQISSEVPQNLSASRPQDRQFILSSKKLLLSDSGFYLCAWSTGLSGEQYFGPGTRLTVT.

This clonotype was seen a handful of times. CDR3 region: CASSYSMEKGASGANVLTF. CDR3 sequence (DNA): TGTGCCAGCAGTTACTCTATGGAAAAGGGGGCCTCTGGGGCCAACGTCCTGACTTTC. This rearrangement joins TRBV6-6 to TRBJ2-6; 7 nucleotides match TRBD1. Germline V CDR1 and CDR2: MNHNY, SVGAGI (reference sequence). The CDR3 length is 19 residues. With V trimmed by 0 bases and J by 0 bases, 8 bases remained unmatched.

There are many counts of this clonotype. The J gene is TRBJ1-2, the V gene TRBV7-9; D perhaps matches TRBD1 (5 bases). The CDR3 contains 15 residues. Germline CDR1 is SEHNR and CDR2 is FQNEAQ (reference sequence). Trimming pared 1 base from V and 6 bases from J, leaving 15 bases between. This CDR3 is CASSLGGGTDNGYTF. The DNA for the CDR3 is TGTGCCAGCAGCTTAGGGGGCGGAACAGACAATGGCTACACCTTC.

This clonotype was seen more than once but under ten times. The chain has TRBV7-2 and TRBJ2-5, with D tentatively TRBD1 or TRBD2 (6 bases each). This CDR3 spans 16 amino acids. Germline CDR1 and CDR2: SGHTA and FQGNSA. Trimming shortened V by 5 bases and J by 2 bases, and 18 bases separated the two germline ends. The CDR3 loop is CASSNLGGLRQETQYF. DNA for the CDR3: TGTGCCAGCAGCAACCTAGGGGGGCTGCGTCAAGAGACCCAGTACTTC.

This clonotype was found many times. V usage is TRBV4-3 and J usage is TRBJ1-4; weak D call: TRBD1 (6 bases). V gave up 4 bases and J gave up 8 bases, with 11 bases separating them. The V gene's germline CDR1 is LGHNA and CDR2 YSLEER. The CDR3 contains 13 residues. CDR3 sequence (DNA): TGCGCCAGCAGCCGCCAGGGGTTAGAAAAACTGTTTTTT. Residues: CASSRQGLEKLFF.

This clonotype was counted a few times. The chain joins TRBV5-1 to TRBJ1-4, with D unclear. Germline V gives CDR1 SGHRS, CDR2 YFSETQ. V was clipped by 0 bases and J by 4 bases, with 7 bases between them. This CDR3 contains 14 residues. The CDR3 DNA reads TGCGCCAGCAGCTTGGGCCTATTTAATGAAAAACTGTTTTTT. Protein: CASSLGLFNEKLFF. Drawing the rest from reference TRBV5-1 and TRBJ1-4, the complete variable domain is KAGVTQTPRYLIKTRGQQVTLSCSPISGHRSVSWYQQTPGQGLQFLFEYFSETQRNKGNFPGRFSGRQFSNSRSEMNVSTLELGDSALYLCASSLGLFNEKLFFGSGTQLSVL.

The V gene is TRBV6-6, the J gene TRBJ1-2; 9 nucleotides match TRBD1. CDR1 is MNHNY and CDR2 is SVGAGI in the germline V gene (reference sequence). The CDR3 spans 16 residues. With 10 bases clipped from V and 7 bases from J, the junction kept 19 bases outside the gene matches. In nucleotides, the CDR3 is TGTGCCACCGATCCCTCAGGGACAGGGAGGGAAGCTGGCTACACCTTC. This encodes CATDPSGTGREAGYTF.

The genes are TRBV4-3 and TRBJ1-5, with TRBD1 as a possible D gene (5 bases). V gave up 0 bases and J gave up 5 bases, with 11 bases separating them. The CDR3 is 15 residues long. In germline, CDR1 is LGHNA, CDR2 YSLEER. CDR3 protein: CASSQDGTGDQPQHF. The CDR3 nucleotides read TGCGCCAGCAGCCAAGACGGGACGGGCGATCAGCCCCAGCATTTT.